These 25 T cell receptor beta chains came from one sample sequenced in a study of blood T cell repertoires in COVID-19. The table came from immunoSEQ multiplex PCR; TCRdb's copy has only in-frame clones and leaves some out. The table shows approximately 170,000 clones, with over 75% occurring only once. The specimen was peripheral blood. These receptors all come from a woman aged 45-65 years with acute or convalescent COVID-19.

This clone was found once. The same CDR3 can be traced to other DNA sequences in this sample. V usage is TRBV2 and J usage is TRBJ2-7, with no clear D. The CDR3 extends over 12 amino acids. Germline CDR1 and CDR2: SNHLY and FYNNEI. Trimming took off 4 bases at V and 0 bases at J, with 4 bases between the two ends. CDR3 sequence: CASSVNSYEQYF. The DNA of the CDR3 is TGTGCCAGCAGTGTAAACTCCTACGAGCAGTACTTC.

This clone was found a few times. The gene calls are TRBV3-1 (or the pseudogene TRBV3-2) and TRBJ2-1; TRBD2 matches 7 bases. V lost 4 bases to trimming and J lost 7 bases; unmatched junction nucleotides: 16. The CDR3 is 17 residues long. Looked up from germline, CDR1 is LGHDT and CDR2 is YNNKEL (reference sequence). CDR3 protein: CASSPSMGLAERNEQFF. The DNA for the CDR3 is TGTGCCAGCAGCCCGTCTATGGGGCTAGCGGAGAGGAATGAGCAGTTCTTC.

J is TRBJ2-7 and V is TRBV4-3, with 8 positions matching TRBD2. J was trimmed by 4 bases and V by 4 bases; bases with no gene match: 3. CDR1 and CDR2 from the germline V gene are LGHNA and YSLEER. The CDR3 sequence is 13 residues long. CDR3 nucleotides: TGCGCCAGCAGCCTTCGGGGGGGGTACGAGCAGTACTTC. Translated, it gives CASSLRGGYEQYF.

This clone appeared once. V and J are TRBV7-2 and TRBJ1-3; weak D call: TRBD1 (6 bases). The V end lost 5 bases, the J end lost 2 bases, and 10 bases lay between the germline ends. CDR3 length: 14 residues. The germline V gene has CDR1 SGHTA and CDR2 FQGNSA. CDR3 nucleotide sequence: TGTGCCAGCAGCGCACAGGGAACTGGAAACACCATATATTTT. Amino acid sequence: CASSAQGTGNTIYF.

As for this clone: Other DNA variants within this sample encode the same CDR3. The chain is built from TRBV24-1 and TRBJ2-7, with D possibly TRBD1 on 6 matching bases. Germline V CDR1 and CDR2: KGHDR, SFDVKD. This CDR3 is 14 amino acids long. V lost 1 base, J lost 5 bases, and 11 bases lay in between. In nucleotides, the CDR3 is TGTGCCACCAGTGATTTCCCTCGACAGGACGAGCAGTACTTC. Translated, it gives CATSDFPRQDEQYF.

The chain recombines TRBV19 with TRBJ2-2, with 7 bases fitting TRBD1. CDR3 size: 15 residues. The germline gives CDR1 LNHDA, CDR2 SQIVND (reference sequence). Trimming at V came to 3 bases and at J to 7 bases, leaving 8 bases not matched to a gene. The CDR3 loop reads CASSIREGAGGELFF. The CDR3 DNA reads TGTGCCAGTAGTATTCGAGAGGGGGCAGGCGGGGAGCTGTTTTTT.

Only one count was recorded for this clone. The sample has other DNA sequences that encode this CDR3 too. This chain uses TRBV10-1 with TRBJ2-3, with TRBD2 matching over 7 bases. Trimming at V came to 3 bases and at J to 4 bases, leaving 4 bases not matched to a gene. There are 14 residues in the CDR3. CDR1 and CDR2 (germline): WNHNN, SYGVQD (reference sequence). In DNA form, the CDR3 reads TGCGCCAGCAGTGATGCTAGCGGAGCAGATACGCAGTATTTT. Protein: CASSDASGADTQYF.

The rearrangement joins TRBV6-6 to TRBJ2-7; possibly TRBD1 for D (5 bases). Germline V gene data show CDR1 as MNHNY and CDR2 as SVGAGI (reference sequence). The CDR3 extends over 16 amino acids. Trimming shortened V by 6 bases and J by 7 bases, and 25 bases separated the two germline ends. The CDR3 sequence is CASSPQGAGLFLEQYF. The CDR3 DNA sequence: TGTGCCAGCAGCCCCCAGGGCGCCGGGCTTTTCCTGGAGCAGTACTTC.

This clone was detected only once. The gene calls are TRBV11-2 and TRBJ2-7, with 9 bases aligning to TRBD2. Per germline, CDR1 SGHAT and CDR2 FQNNGV. The CDR3 spans 15 residues. Trimming took 5 bases from V and 6 from J; bases not matched to a gene: 11. CDR3 sequence: CASSSTGTSTGEQYF. DNA for the CDR3: TGTGCCAGCAGCAGCACCGGGACTAGCACAGGCGAGCAGTACTTC.

The genes are TRBV11-2 and TRBJ2-2; D gene uncertain. Germline V CDR1 and CDR2: SGHAT, FQNNGV. The CDR3 is made up of 16 amino acids. V lost 3 bases to trimming and J lost 4 bases, with 15 bases between them. As DNA, the CDR3 is TGTGCCAGCAGCTTGCTACAGTCTTATCCCACCGGGGAGCTGTTTTTT. It is translated as CASSLLQSYPTGELFF.

The rearrangement joins TRBV28 to TRBJ1-4, with D possibly TRBD1 on 6 matching bases. Per the germline V gene, CDR1 is MDHEN and CDR2 is SYDVKM. There are 16 residues in the CDR3. V dropped 4 bases and J dropped 0 bases, with 12 bases sitting between them. The DNA for the CDR3 is TGTGCCAGCAGTTACCCCCAGGGGACAACTAATGAAAAACTGTTTTTT. Residues: CASSYPQGTTNEKLFF.

This clone was seen just once. The V call is TRBV3-1 (or the pseudogene TRBV3-2), the J call TRBJ2-7; 10 positions match TRBD2. The CDR3 spans 17 residues. The V segment lost 4 bases and the J segment 0 bases; nucleotides outside the gene matches: 9. The germline CDR1 and CDR2 sequences are LGHDT and YNNKEL (reference sequence). CDR3 sequence (DNA): TGTGCCAGCAGCCCCGCCCTAGCGGGAGCAGCCTCCTACGAGCAGTACTTC. Amino acids: CASSPALAGAASYEQYF.

The chain employs TRBV6-1 and TRBJ1-2; 9 bases agree with TRBD1. The CDR3 length is 14 residues. Germline lookup yields CDR1 MNHNS and CDR2 SASEGT. The V segment lost 3 bases and the J segment 6 bases; nucleotides outside the gene matches: 5. CDR3 in DNA: TGTGCCAGCAGTGACACCGGGACAGGGAATGGCTACACCTTC. It yields the protein CASSDTGTGNGYTF.

In this sample, this clone turned up a few times. The chain carries TRBV28 and TRBJ1-2; maybe TRBD1 (5 bases). Germline values: CDR1 MDHEN, CDR2 SYDVKM. The germline V and J ends were trimmed by 5 bases and 2 bases, with 12 bases remaining between them. CDR3 length equals 14 residues. The CDR3 sequence: CASSHDRGNYGYTF. In DNA form, the CDR3 reads TGTGCCAGCAGTCACGATCGGGGGAACTATGGCTACACCTTC.

The rearrangement joins TRBV7-2 to TRBJ2-1; 7 bases fit TRBD2. The CDR3 is made up of 14 amino acids. CDR1 and CDR2 from the germline V gene are SGHTA and FQGNSA. After removal of 3 bases from V and 8 bases from J, the junction contained 7 bases not matched to a gene. CDR3 bases: TGTGCCAGCAGCTTTGGACTAGAGGTAGATGAGCAGTTCTTC. Its translation: CASSFGLEVDEQFF.

The DNA of the CDR3 is TGTGCCAGCAGTTACTCGGGGCAGGCGTACACTGAAGCTTTCTTT. Protein: CASSYSGQAYTEAFF. This chain uses TRBV6-5 with TRBJ1-1, with D possibly being TRBD1 (5 bases). The CDR3 covers 15 residues. With 0 bases removed from V and 3 bases from J, the gap between germline ends came to 11 bases. Germline V gives CDR1 MNHEY, CDR2 SVGAGI.

This clone was observed a few times. The chain links TRBV30 to TRBJ1-4; TRBD1 is a possible D gene (6 bases). Germline V CDR1 and CDR2: GTSNPN, SVGIG (reference sequence). This CDR3 contains 15 residues. V was pared by 0 bases and J by 8 bases, with 16 bases between. CDR3 in DNA: TGTGCCTGGAGTGTTGGTACAGGGAGAGGAGAAAAACTGTTTTTT. This codes for CAWSVGTGRGEKLFF.

The chain couples TRBV6-1 to TRBJ2-7; maybe TRBD1 (6 bases). Germline CDR1 and CDR2: MNHNS and SASEGT. Between the trimmed V and J ends, which lost 3 bases and 4 bases, there was a span of 13 bases. CDR3 length: 14 residues. This CDR3 reads CASSDRGHRYEQYF. CDR3 sequence (DNA): TGTGCCAGCAGTGACAGGGGCCACCGTTACGAGCAGTACTTC.

CDR3 DNA sequence: TGTGCCAGCAGTTCCCCTAATCAGCGGGTGCAGTTCTTC. Translated: CASSSPNQRVQFF. The rearrangement uses TRBV28 and TRBJ2-1; weak D call: TRBD2 (6 bases). Per germline, CDR1 MDHEN and CDR2 SYDVKM. The germline V and J ends were trimmed by 4 bases and 12 bases, with 16 bases remaining between them. CDR3 length: 13 amino acids.

The V and J genes are TRBV19 and TRBJ2-1; 15 positions match TRBD2. Germline trimming cut 5 bases from V and 9 bases from J; bases unmatched to any gene: 5. The CDR3 consists of 15 residues. From germline, CDR1 is LNHDA and CDR2 SQIVND (reference sequence). This chain's CDR3 is CASSDGTSGRSEQFF. CDR3 coding DNA: TGTGCCAGTAGTGACGGGACTAGCGGGAGGTCTGAGCAGTTCTTC.

The gene calls are TRBV11-2 and TRBJ2-2; D remains unclear. The CDR3 is 14 residues long. Germline V gene sequence: CDR1 SGHAT, CDR2 FQNNGV. V was cut by 0 bases and J by 4 bases, with 6 bases left in between. Written as DNA, the CDR3 is TGTGCCAGCAGCTTAGATCGGGTCACCGGGGAGCTGTTTTTT. It yields the protein CASSLDRVTGELFF.

The chain links TRBV24-1 to TRBJ2-1; a possible D gene is TRBD2 (5 bases). The CDR3 is 16 amino acids. Germline V gene data show CDR1 as KGHDR and CDR2 as SFDVKD. V was shortened by 0 bases and J by 6 bases, with 14 bases between the two germline ends. The CDR3 nucleotides read TGTGCCACCAGTGATTTGCCGGGGAATGGCCCCAATGAGCAGTTCTTC. Its translation is CATSDLPGNGPNEQFF.

The chain couples TRBV18 to TRBJ1-1; no firm D call. Per the germline V gene, CDR1 is KGHSH and CDR2 is LQKENI. The CDR3 totals 14 residues. V gave up 2 bases and J gave up 5 bases, with 12 bases separating them. The CDR3 protein is CASSPGGYSTEAFF. The DNA for the CDR3 is TGTGCCAGCTCACCAGGAGGTTATAGTACTGAAGCTTTCTTT.

The chain uses TRBV12-3 or TRBV12-4 and TRBJ2-7; D ambiguous. This CDR3 is built from 13 residues. V lost 3 bases, J lost 2 bases, and 8 bases lay in between. The chain's CDR3 is CASSFRNTYEQYF. CDR3 DNA sequence: TGTGCCAGCAGTTTCAGGAATACCTACGAGCAGTACTTC.

V and J are TRBV7-2 and TRBJ2-1; 11 nucleotides agree with TRBD2. The length of the CDR3 is 16 residues. CDR1 is SGHTA, CDR2 FQGNSA, per germline. V was pared by 5 bases and J by 4 bases, with 7 bases of the junction left unmatched. The CDR3 reads CASSRLTSGAYNEQFF. CDR3 DNA: TGTGCCAGCAGCCGTTTGACTAGCGGGGCTTACAATGAGCAGTTCTTC.